This is a list of T cell receptor beta chains from one sample in a study of T cell responses to AZD1222 COVID-19 vaccine. Profiled with immunoSEQ multiplex PCR; TCRdb holds only in-frame clones, not every one. Here the sample spans 90,000 or so clones, approximately 89% being singletons. Sequences were derived from peripheral blood, sampled 28 days after the second AZD1222 dose. The origin of the receptors is an adult who received the AZD1222 COVID-19 vaccine. The CDR3 runs from the conserved cysteine through the conserved F or W. D genes are given only for firm matches. Not all rows give a size; the values are once, few, many and, for expanded clones, a class.

cdr3_length | j_call | v_call | clone_size | d_call | cdr3_nt | cdr3_aa
14 | TRBJ1-2 | TRBV5-4 | NA | NA | TGTGCCAGCAGGGCTACAGGGCTTAACTATGGCTACACCTTC | CASRATGLNYGYTF
12 | TRBJ2-7 | TRBV10-3 | once | NA | TGTGCCATCAGTGAGTTATCCTACGAGCAGTACTTC | CAISELSYEQYF
13 | TRBJ2-7 | TRBV30 | NA | NA | TGTGCCTGGAGTGTAGGCAGATACTACGAGCAGTACTTC | CAWSVGRYYEQYF
13 | TRBJ1-2 | TRBV7-8 | NA | NA | TGTGCCAGCAGCCGGGGGGGTGACTATGGCTACACCTTC | CASSRGGDYGYTF
13 | TRBJ1-6 | TRBV6-1 | NA | NA | TGTGCCAGCAGTGAAGCGTCAAATTCACCCCTCCACTTT | CASSEASNSPLHF
15 | TRBJ2-7 | TRBV6-5 | NA | TRBD2 | TGTGCCAGCAAGATGACGGGGGGGCCCTCCTACGAGCAGTACTTC | CASKMTGGPSYEQYF
15 | TRBJ2-3 | TRBV6-5 | once | TRBD1 | TGTGCCAGCAGTTACATCCCAGGGGGCGCAGATACGCAGTATTTT | CASSYIPGGADTQYF
16 | TRBJ1-6 | TRBV19 | NA | TRBD1 | TGTGCCAGTAGTCGACAGGGGGGGGAGGATAATTCACCCCTCCACTTT | CASSRQGGEDNSPLHF
14 | TRBJ2-1 | TRBV13 | NA | NA | TGTGCCAGCAGCTTAGGATCTGGCTACAATGAGCAGTTCTTC | CASSLGSGYNEQFF
13 | TRBJ1-1 | TRBV2 | NA | NA | TGTGCCAGCATGGCGGCCCTGAACACTGAAGCTTTCTTT | CASMAALNTEAFF
16 | TRBJ1-2 | TRBV4-1 | NA | NA | TGCGCCAGCAGCCAAGGGTGGGACGCAATAAACTATGGCTACACCTTC | CASSQGWDAINYGYTF
14 | TRBJ2-5 | TRBV5-1 | NA | TRBD1 | TGCGCCAGCAGCGGGAGGACAGGGCAAGAGACCCAGTACTTC | CASSGRTGQETQYF
16 | TRBJ2-1 | TRBV28 | NA | NA | TGTGCCAGCAGTTTCCCGGGGGAGCACTCCTACAATGAGCAGTTCTTC | CASSFPGEHSYNEQFF
14 | TRBJ2-5 | TRBV7-9 | NA | TRBD2 | TGTGCCAGCAGCTTAGTGCGGGGGGGGCCGACCCAGTACTTC | CASSLVRGGPTQYF
19 | TRBJ2-6 | TRBV27 | NA | NA | TGTGCCAGCAGTTTTTCTCGGCACTCTTGGGGTTCTGGGGCCAACGTCCTGACTTTC | CASSFSRHSWGSGANVLTF
11 | TRBJ2-7 | TRBV19 | few | NA | TGTGCCAGTAGCACGGCCGACGAGCAGTACTTC | CASSTADEQYF
15 | TRBJ2-2 | TRBV7-9 | NA | NA | TGTGCCAGCAGCCCCCGGGGGTTGAACACCGGGGAGCTGTTTTTT | CASSPRGLNTGELFF
15 | TRBJ2-5 | TRBV9 | NA | TRBD2 | TGTGCCAGCAGCGTAGCACTAGCGGGGCAAGAGACCCAGTACTTC | CASSVALAGQETQYF
14 | TRBJ2-1 | TRBV3-1/TRBV3-2 | NA | NA | TGTGCCAGCAGCCAACCGACAATCGACAATGAGCAGTTCTTC | CASSQPTIDNEQFF
14 | TRBJ1-2 | TRBV6-5 | NA | NA | TGTGCCAGCAGTTACGGGGGCGGTAACTATGGCTACACCTTC | CASSYGGGNYGYTF
13 | TRBJ2-1 | TRBV9 | once | NA | TGTGCCAGCAGCGTGGGTGGGAACAATGAGCAGTTCTTC | CASSVGGNNEQFF
15 | TRBJ1-2 | TRBV5-1 | NA | TRBD1 | TGCGCCAGCAGCTTGGCCGATTCAGGGGGCTTTGGCTACACCTTC | CASSLADSGGFGYTF
16 | TRBJ2-5 | TRBV7-6 | NA | TRBD1 | TGTGCCAGCAGCCGACCGGGACAGCGAGACCAAGAGACCCAGTACTTC | CASSRPGQRDQETQYF
16 | TRBJ2-1 | TRBV7-3 | NA | NA | TGTGCCAGCAGCTTAATGACAGGAGTTCAGGTTGATGAGCAGTTCTTC | CASSLMTGVQVDEQFF
16 | TRBJ2-3 | TRBV27 | NA | NA | TGTGCCAGCAGTTTAGGGACACTGCGTAGCACAGATACGCAGTATTTT | CASSLGTLRSTDTQYF
14 | TRBJ1-5 | TRBV2 | NA | NA | TGTGCCAGCAGGAAAGGACGGAGCAATCAGCCCCAGCATTTT | CASRKGRSNQPQHF
11 | TRBJ2-1 | TRBV12-3/TRBV12-4 | NA | NA | TGTGCCAGCAGTTTACACAATGAGCAGTTCTTC | CASSLHNEQFF
16 | TRBJ2-2 | TRBV6-2/TRBV6-3 | NA | NA | TGTGCCAGCAGTTACCAGACAAGGGAGAACACCGGGGAGCTGTTTTTT | CASSYQTRENTGELFF
17 | TRBJ2-6 | TRBV7-9 | NA | NA | TGTGCCAGCAGCTTAGGCAGGGACCTCTCTGGGGCCAACGTCCTGACTTTC | CASSLGRDLSGANVLTF
14 | TRBJ1-6 | TRBV6-4 | few | NA | TGTGCCAGCAGTGTACGTCCCGATAATTCACCCCTCCACTTT | CASSVRPDNSPLHF
13 | TRBJ1-2 | TRBV6-5 | NA | NA | TGTGCCAGCAGTTCCGACAGCGGGAGTGGCTACACCTTC | CASSSDSGSGYTF
19 | TRBJ2-3 | TRBV3-1/TRBV3-2 | NA | TRBD2 | TGTGCCAGCAGCCCTCAGATTAGCGGGGGCTACGCTAGCACAGATACGCAGTATTTT | CASSPQISGGYASTDTQYF
12 | TRBJ2-7 | TRBV5-8 | NA | TRBD1 | TGTGCCAGGAGGGACAGGGGCTACGAGCAGTACTTC | CARRDRGYEQYF
16 | TRBJ2-2 | TRBV4-3 | NA | NA | TGCGCCAGCAGCCATGAAACCGGGCCCAACACCGGGGAGCTGTTTTTT | CASSHETGPNTGELFF
14 | TRBJ2-7 | TRBV27 | NA | NA | TGTGCCAGCAGTTTAACTGGGGGATTCTACGAGCAGTACTTC | CASSLTGGFYEQYF
15 | TRBJ2-1 | TRBV6-5 | NA | NA | TGTGCCAGCAGTCCGAGGGCCTCATCCTACAATGAGCAGTTCTTC | CASSPRASSYNEQFF
11 | TRBJ1-5 | TRBV10-3 | NA | NA | TGTGCCAGCGGATCTAATCAGCCCCAGCATTTT | CASGSNQPQHF
14 | TRBJ2-7 | TRBV5-4 | NA | NA | TGTGCCAGCAGCTTAGGGTGGGGCTCCTACGAGCAGTACTTC | CASSLGWGSYEQYF
19 | TRBJ2-4 | TRBV10-3 | NA | NA | TGTGCCATCAGTGAGTTTTCTGATCTAGGGGTCTCGGCCAAAAACATTCAGTACTTC | CAISEFSDLGVSAKNIQYF
13 | TRBJ1-1 | TRBV20-1 | NA | NA | TGCAGTGCTAGTTGGGGGGAGAACACTGAAGCTTTCTTT | CSASWGENTEAFF
14 | TRBJ2-3 | TRBV5-4 | NA | NA | TGTGCCAGCAGCTCCAGAGCTTACTCAGATACGCAGTATTTT | CASSSRAYSDTQYF
17 | TRBJ2-5 | TRBV4-2 | NA | TRBD2 | TGTGCCAGCAGCCAAGATCAACTAGCGGGGGTACAAGAGACCCAGTACTTC | CASSQDQLAGVQETQYF
14 | TRBJ1-6 | TRBV7-2 | NA | NA | TGTGCCAGCAGCGTAACAGGGCTTAATTCACCCCTCCACTTT | CASSVTGLNSPLHF
16 | TRBJ2-1 | TRBV7-3 | NA | TRBD2 | TGTGCCAGCAGCCCTTTAGCGGGGGGTTCCTACAATGAGCAGTTCTTC | CASSPLAGGSYNEQFF
13 | TRBJ1-5 | TRBV19 | NA | NA | TGTGCCAGTAGTATAGAGGCATATCAGCCCCAGCATTTT | CASSIEAYQPQHF
16 | TRBJ1-2 | TRBV3-1/TRBV3-2 | NA | TRBD1 | TGTGCCAGCAGCGAGCCTGCACAGGGGGGGAACTATGGCTACACCTTC | CASSEPAQGGNYGYTF
17 | TRBJ2-3 | TRBV11-2 | NA | TRBD1 | TGTGCCAGCAGCTTTCCCTCCGGGACAGGGAGGACAGATACGCAGTATTTT | CASSFPSGTGRTDTQYF